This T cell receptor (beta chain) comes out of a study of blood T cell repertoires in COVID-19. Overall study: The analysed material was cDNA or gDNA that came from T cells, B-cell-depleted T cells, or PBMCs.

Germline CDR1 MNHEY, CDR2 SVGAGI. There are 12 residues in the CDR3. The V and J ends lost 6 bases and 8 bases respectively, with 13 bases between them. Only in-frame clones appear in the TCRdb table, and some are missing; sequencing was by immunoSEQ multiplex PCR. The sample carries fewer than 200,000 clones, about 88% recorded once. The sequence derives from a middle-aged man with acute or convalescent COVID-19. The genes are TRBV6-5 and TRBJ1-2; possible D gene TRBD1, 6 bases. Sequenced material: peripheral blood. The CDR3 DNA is TGTGCCAGCAGCGGGACAACTGGGGGCTACACCTTC. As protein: CASSGTTGGYTF.